This is a list of T cell receptor beta chains from one sample in a study of blood T cell repertoires in COVID-19. Produced via immunoSEQ multiplex PCR; TCRdb's table is partial and in-frame only. Of some 5,000 clones in the sample, around 84% were seen once. The sequenced material came from peripheral blood. The receptors originated from a human donor in a cohort sampled during active COVID-19. The CDR3 runs from the conserved cysteine through the conserved F or W. Each record gives: V gene, J gene, D gene, clone size, CDR3 protein, CDR3 DNA. The D gene is left open where the match is weak. Not all rows give a size; the values are once, few, many and, for expanded clones, a class.

TRBV14,TRBJ1-3,-,-,CASSQVRGNTIYF,TGTGCCAGCAGCCAAGTTCGGGGAAACACCATATATTTT
TRBV2,TRBJ1-6,-,-,CASGQRANSPLHF,TGTGCCAGCGGACAGAGAGCGAATTCACCCCTCCACTTT
TRBV7-6,TRBJ2-3,-,-,CASSPGPSRGDTQYF,TGTGCCAGCAGCCCGGGCCCTTCGAGGGGGGATACGCAGTATTTT
TRBV7-2,TRBJ2-7,TRBD2,-,CASSFSGVGYEQYF,TGTGCCAGCAGCTTTAGCGGGGTGGGCTACGAGCAGTACTTC
TRBV2,TRBJ1-6,-,few,CASSEDRSYNSPLHF,TGTGCCAGCAGTGAAGACAGGAGCTATAATTCACCCCTCCACTTT
TRBV4-1,TRBJ2-1,TRBD2,-,CASSQVKILAGVLSNEQFF,TGCGCCAGCAGCCAAGTAAAAATTTTAGCGGGAGTTCTGAGCAATGAGCAGTTCTTC
TRBV29-1,TRBJ2-2,TRBD2,once,CSVDPWGGSGELFF,TGCAGCGTTGATCCCTGGGGGGGGTCCGGGGAGCTGTTTTTT
TRBV19,TRBJ1-5,-,-,CASSIATGVHQPQHF,TGTGCCAGTAGTATCGCGACAGGTGTTCATCAGCCCCAGCATTTT
TRBV21-1,TRBJ2-7,-,-,CASSKAGTGPYEQYF,TGTGCCAGCAGCAAAGCTGGGACAGGCCCCTACGAGCAGTACTTC
TRBV2,TRBJ2-5,TRBD2,-,CASSSPGTSGRLGTQYF,TGTGCCAGCAGTAGCCCGGGGACTAGCGGGAGGCTGGGGACCCAGTACTTC
TRBV27,TRBJ2-7,-,-,CASSPRGGSSYEQYF,TGTGCCAGCAGTCCCAGGGGCGGGAGCTCCTACGAGCAGTACTTC
TRBV15,TRBJ2-3,TRBD2,-,CATGGTSGRTDTQYF,TGTGCCACCGGGGGGACTAGCGGGCGCACAGATACGCAGTATTTT
TRBV5-4,TRBJ2-1,-,-,CASSLTKASQSYNEQFF,TGTGCCAGCAGCTTGACTAAAGCGAGCCAGTCCTACAATGAGCAGTTCTTC
TRBV3-1/TRBV3-2,TRBJ2-3,-,-,CASSQARGADTQYF,TGTGCCAGCAGCCAAGCTAGAGGAGCAGATACGCAGTATTTT
TRBV30,TRBJ2-3,-,-,CAWSGLDTQYF,TGTGCCTGGAGTGGACTTGATACGCAGTATTTT
TRBV7-2,TRBJ1-1,TRBD1,-,CASSRDRNTEAFF,TGTGCCAGCAGCCGGGACAGAAACACTGAAGCTTTCTTT
TRBV5-1,TRBJ1-1,TRBD1,-,CASSLALQGVGEAFF,TGCGCCAGCAGCTTGGCCTTACAGGGGGTAGGTGAAGCTTTCTTT
TRBV4-3,TRBJ2-6,-,-,CASSQEWAGANVLTF,TGCGCCAGCAGCCAAGAATGGGCCGGGGCCAACGTCCTGACTTTC
TRBV5-1,TRBJ2-5,TRBD2,-,CASSLAAGGVETQYF,TGCGCCAGCAGCTTGGCCGCGGGAGGGGTGGAGACCCAGTACTTC
TRBV3-1/TRBV3-2,TRBJ2-5,TRBD2,-,CASSQFRGGQETQYF,TGTGCCAGCAGCCAATTTCGGGGGGGGCAAGAGACCCAGTACTTC
TRBV3-1/TRBV3-2,TRBJ2-7,-,-,CASSPRGRNYEQYF,TGTGCCAGCAGCCCCCGCGGGCGGAACTACGAGCAGTACTTC
TRBV2,TRBJ1-3,-,-,CASSEESAGGSGNTIYF,TGTGCCAGCAGTGAAGAATCGGCGGGGGGGTCTGGAAACACCATATATTTT